The 8 T cell receptor beta chains in this list originate from one sample, sequenced in a study of CD8+CD57+ T cells in acquired aplastic anemia. Profiling that covered TCR beta VDJ and CDR3 relied on genomic DNA as its template. TCRdb passed the reads through MiXCR, listing each CDR3 protein once. The sample contains some 64,000 distinct CDR3 sequences, roughly 58% of which appear only once. Sequencing input: sorted CD4+, CD8+, or CD8+CD57+ T cells (not recorded which) from PBMCs. These receptors were collected from a human donor in good health, serving as a control.

This clonotype was observed many times. The genes are TRBV27 and TRBJ2-7; D call uncertain. There are 13 residues in the CDR3. Per the germline V gene, CDR1 is MNHEY and CDR2 is SMNVEV (reference sequence). The ends were cut back, 5 bases at V and 0 bases at J, with 8 bases in the middle. CDR3 sequence: CASSRTVSYEQYF. The CDR3 DNA reads TGTGCCAGCAGTAGGACGGTCTCCTACGAGCAGTACTTC.

The V call is TRBV29-1, the J call TRBJ2-6; the D is unclear. The CDR3 extends over 13 amino acids. In germline, CDR1 is SQVTM, CDR2 ANQGSEA. The ends were cut back, 8 bases at V and 4 bases at J, with 12 bases in the middle. CDR3 amino acids: CSSLELGANVLTF. CDR3 in DNA: TGCAGCTCCCTTGAGTTGGGGGCCAACGTCCTGACTTTC.

This clonotype was counted only a few times. This chain links TRBV20-1 with TRBJ2-3, with 8 bases aligning to TRBD2. The V and J ends lost 3 bases and 6 bases, in that order; junction bases with no gene match: 14. CDR3 size: 16 residues. Germline values: CDR1 DFQATT, CDR2 SNEGSKA (reference sequence). CDR3 in amino acids: CSARTVKPGLVDTQYF. As DNA, the CDR3 is TGCAGTGCTAGGACAGTCAAACCGGGACTAGTTGATACGCAGTATTTT.

This clonotype is medium-sized within its sample. The chain couples TRBV15 to TRBJ1-6, with D maybe TRBD1 (5 bases). V shed 1 base and J shed 10 bases, with 14 bases lying between them. The CDR3 loop spans 15 amino acids. Germline CDR1 LNHNV, CDR2 YYDKDF (reference sequence). CDR3 nucleotide sequence: TGTGCCACCAGCAGAGGGGGGTTCGAGGGGTCACCCCTCCACTTT. Translated, it gives CATSRGGFEGSPLHF. The entire variable domain, with the rest obtained from reference TRBV15 and TRBJ1-6, is as follows: DAMVIQNPRYQVTQFGKPVTLSCSQTLNHNVMYWYQQKSSQAPKLLFHYYDKDFNNEADTPDNFQSRRPNTSFCFLDIRSPGLGDTAMYLCATSRGGFEGSPLHFGNGTRLTVT.

This clonotype was observed a handful of times. The junction departs from the called germline gene at one end, perhaps through a read error. The chain uses TRBV18 and TRBJ1-6; 9 bases line up with TRBD1. The CDR3 consists of 14 residues. CDR1 and CDR2 (germline): KGHSH, LQKENI. The CDR3 DNA follows: TGTGCCAGCTCAAGGGACAGGGTTAATTCACCCCTCCGCTTT. As protein: CASSRDRVNSPLRF.

This clonotype was counted at least ten times. The gene calls are TRBV4-1 and TRBJ2-7, with unresolved D. This CDR3 spans 15 amino acids. Trimming took off 3 bases at V and 1 base at J, with 13 bases between the two ends. Germline CDR1 is MGHRA and CDR2 is YSYEKL. The CDR3 coding sequence is TGCGCCAGCAGCCACTACACCGCCGGGTCCTACGAGCAGTACTTC. Its protein is CASSHYTAGSYEQYF.

The table lists this clonotype with a few counts. The chain employs TRBV27 and TRBJ2-3; tentatively, D is TRBD1 (6 bases). Germline lookup yields CDR1 MNHEY and CDR2 SMNVEV (reference sequence). Trimming stripped 8 bases from V and 2 bases from J, with 17 bases between. The CDR3 sequence is 15 residues long. The chain's CDR3 is CASSLYQGTTDTQYF. For the CDR3, the DNA is TGTGCCAGCTCATTATATCAGGGGACCACAGATACGCAGTATTTT.

The chain has TRBV19 and TRBJ1-6; 10 bases are a match to TRBD1. V was clipped by 7 bases and J by 7 bases; unmatched bases: 7. Germline CDR1 and CDR2: LNHDA and SQIVND (reference sequence). CDR3 size: 15 residues. The CDR3, as DNA: TGTGCCAGTAATGAGGGGACAGGGGTGAATTCACCCCTCCACTTT. It translates to CASNEGTGVNSPLHF.